The entry below gives a single TCR beta chain sequence along with its context. Its antigen is currently unknown. The entry originates in a study of blood T cells in healthy people across ages. General study results and limits: Conclusively comparing naive with antigen-experienced cells was impossible with unsorted PBMCs.

Samples each had at least 5.5 micrograms of total RNA extracted. Germline-derived CDR1 and CDR2 are MNHEY and SVGEGT. With 2 bases removed from V and 4 bases from J, the gap between germline ends came to 9 bases. This CDR3 is built from 13 residues. The use of a sample-barcoded 5' primer and a J-beta primer mix characterized a second PCR of about 7 to 12 cycles. Every cDNA molecule carried a tag from a template-switch adaptor bearing 12 random nucleotides. Each single sample gave us at least 3 million CDR3-containing paired-end reads. TCRdb reprocessed the 5' RACE reads via MiXCR and lists one record per CDR3 protein. The data contain 790,000 or so distinct CDR3 sequences, about half of them singletons.

The receptor comes from a man at least 80 years old in good health. Sequencing input: blood. V usage is TRBV6-2 or TRBV6-3 and J usage is TRBJ2-7; D might be TRBD2 (5 bases). This CDR3 reads CASSYKEDYEQYF. CDR3 DNA sequence: TGTGCCAGCAGTTACAAGGAGGATTACGAGCAGTACTTC.